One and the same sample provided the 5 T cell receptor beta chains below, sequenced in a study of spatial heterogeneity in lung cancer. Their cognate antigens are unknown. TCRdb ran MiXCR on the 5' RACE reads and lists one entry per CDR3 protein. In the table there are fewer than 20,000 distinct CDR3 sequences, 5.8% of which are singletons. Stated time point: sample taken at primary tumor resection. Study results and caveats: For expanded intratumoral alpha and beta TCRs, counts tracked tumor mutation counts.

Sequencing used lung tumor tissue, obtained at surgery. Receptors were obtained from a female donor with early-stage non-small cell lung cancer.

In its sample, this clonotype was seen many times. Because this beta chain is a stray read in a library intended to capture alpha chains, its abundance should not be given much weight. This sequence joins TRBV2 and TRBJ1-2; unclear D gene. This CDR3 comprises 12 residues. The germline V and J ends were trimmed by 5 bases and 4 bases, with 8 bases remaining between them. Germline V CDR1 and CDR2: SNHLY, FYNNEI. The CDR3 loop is CASSSQSYGYTF. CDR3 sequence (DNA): TGTGCCAGCAGTTCCCAGTCCTATGGCTACACCTTC.

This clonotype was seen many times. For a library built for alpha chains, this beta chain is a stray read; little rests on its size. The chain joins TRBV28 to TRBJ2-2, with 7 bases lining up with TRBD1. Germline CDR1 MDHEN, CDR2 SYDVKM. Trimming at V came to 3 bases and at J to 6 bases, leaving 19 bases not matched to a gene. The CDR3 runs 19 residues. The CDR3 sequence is CASSFSPTRQGWVPGELFF. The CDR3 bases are TGTGCCAGCAGTTTTTCCCCCACGCGACAGGGATGGGTACCCGGGGAGCTGTTTTTT.

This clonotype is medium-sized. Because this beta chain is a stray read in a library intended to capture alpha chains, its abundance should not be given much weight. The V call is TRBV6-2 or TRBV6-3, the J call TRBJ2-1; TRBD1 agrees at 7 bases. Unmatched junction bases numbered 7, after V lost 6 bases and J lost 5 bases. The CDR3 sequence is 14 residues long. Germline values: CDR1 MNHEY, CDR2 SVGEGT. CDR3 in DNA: TGTGCCAGCAGAAGGACAGGAGAACACAATGAGCAGTTCTTC. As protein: CASRRTGEHNEQFF.

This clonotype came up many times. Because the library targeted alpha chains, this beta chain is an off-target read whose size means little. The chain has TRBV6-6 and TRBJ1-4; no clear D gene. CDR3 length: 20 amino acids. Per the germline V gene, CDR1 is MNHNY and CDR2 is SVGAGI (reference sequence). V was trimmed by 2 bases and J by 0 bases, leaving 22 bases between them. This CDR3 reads CASSYRPGPGLIATNEKLFF. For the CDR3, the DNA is TGTGCCAGCAGTTACCGTCCCGGTCCGGGCCTTATTGCAACTAATGAAAAACTGTTTTTT.

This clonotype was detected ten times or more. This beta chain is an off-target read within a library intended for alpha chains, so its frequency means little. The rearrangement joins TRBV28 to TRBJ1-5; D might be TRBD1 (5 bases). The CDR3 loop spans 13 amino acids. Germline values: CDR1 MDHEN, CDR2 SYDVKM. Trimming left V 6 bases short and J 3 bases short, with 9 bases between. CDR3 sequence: CASRPGPNQPQHF. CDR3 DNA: TGTGCCAGCAGGCCGGGACCCAATCAGCCCCAGCATTTT. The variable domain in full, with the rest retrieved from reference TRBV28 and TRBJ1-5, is DVKVTQSSRYLVKRTGEKVFLECVQDMDHENMFWYRQDPGLGLRLIYFSYDVKMKEKGDIPEGYSVSREKKERFSLILESASTNQTSMYLCASRPGPNQPQHFGDGTRLSIL.